Shown below are 30 T cell receptor beta chains from a single sample sequenced in a study of graft-versus-host responses after intestinal transplantation. Generated by immunoSEQ multiplex PCR, the TCRdb table keeps only in-frame clones and is missing some. The data contain 40,000 to 55,000 clones, about 88% of them singletons. For these receptors, no antigen is known. The sample consisted of unstimulated CD4+ T cells sorted from spleen or lymph node cells, taken before transplant. Every receptor here comes from a human donor who was the organ donor for an intestinal transplant.

The gene calls are TRBV5-1 and TRBJ2-5; 9 bases agree with TRBD2. The CDR3 runs to 15 residues. Per the germline V gene, CDR1 is SGHRS and CDR2 is YFSETQ. J gave up 4 bases and V 0 bases, and 4 bases lay outside the gene matches. The CDR3 spells CASSLAALAGETQYF. DNA for the CDR3: TGCGCCAGCAGCTTGGCCGCACTAGCGGGAGAGACCCAGTACTTC.

The chain combines TRBV6-5 with TRBJ2-7; 8 bases agree with TRBD1. Trimming removed 6 bases from V and 2 bases from J; junction bases left unmatched: 6. The CDR3 runs 14 residues. Germline V gene data show CDR1 as MNHEY and CDR2 as SVGAGI. CDR3 in amino acids: CASSRTGQTYEQYF. The CDR3 coding sequence is TGTGCCAGCAGCAGGACAGGGCAGACCTACGAGCAGTACTTC.

The rearrangement joins TRBV11-2 to TRBJ2-3; D is perhaps TRBD2 (6 bases). The germline V gene encodes CDR1 SGHAT and CDR2 FQNNGV. The CDR3 extends over 16 amino acids. V dropped 3 bases and J dropped 0 bases, with 13 bases sitting between them. The CDR3 DNA follows: TGTGCCAGCAGCTTTCGGCGGGGAGCTAGCACAGATACGCAGTATTTT. Translated, it gives CASSFRRGASTDTQYF. Using reference TRBV11-2 and TRBJ2-3 for the parts outside the CDR3, the full variable domain is EAGVAQSPRYKIIEKRQSVAFWCNPISGHATLYWYQQILGQGPKLLIQFQNNGVVDDSQLPKDRFSAERLKGVDSTLKIQPAKLEDSAVYLCASSFRRGASTDTQYFGPGTRLTVL.

The chain carries TRBV15 and TRBJ1-2; D perhaps matches TRBD1 (5 bases). This CDR3 contains 14 residues. Trimming shortened V by 0 bases and J by 4 bases, and 9 bases separated the two germline ends. Germline loops: CDR1 LNHNV, CDR2 YYDKDF (reference sequence). CDR3 sequence reads: CATSRDGASYGYTF. CDR3 DNA sequence: TGTGCCACCAGCAGAGATGGGGCAAGCTATGGCTACACCTTC.

J is TRBJ1-2 and V is TRBV7-9; no clear D gene. CDR3 size: 15 residues. V was trimmed by 2 bases and J by 5 bases, leaving 15 bases between them. Per germline, CDR1 SEHNR and CDR2 FQNEAQ (reference sequence). The CDR3 here is CASSLTGADLYGYTF. The CDR3 DNA sequence: TGTGCCAGCAGCTTAACGGGCGCGGACCTTTATGGCTACACCTTC.

The CDR3 DNA sequence: TGTGCCAGCAGTCTTTCTCCGGGACAGGGGAATGGCTACACCTTC. This codes for CASSLSPGQGNGYTF. This chain links TRBV7-1 with TRBJ1-2; 10 bases align to TRBD1. TRBV7-1 is classed as an ORF, of uncertain function. The V segment lost 6 bases and the J segment 6 bases; nucleotides outside the gene matches: 10. CDR3 length: 15 amino acids.

V is TRBV18 and J is TRBJ2-3, with D possibly matching TRBD2 (5 bases). Trimming removed 3 bases at V and 5 bases at J, with 24 bases between. The CDR3 spans 18 residues. Germline CDR1 reads KGHSH; CDR2 reads LQKENI. Here the CDR3 DNA reads TGTGCCAGCTCACCGGTGCGGCCCGCCGGGCCCCGGGGAGATACGCAGTATTTT. Its translation is CASSPVRPAGPRGDTQYF.

In regard to this clone: Other DNA sequences in the same sample also yield this CDR3. The chain is built from TRBV30 and TRBJ2-7, with 16 bases matching TRBD2. The V segment lost 3 bases and the J segment 4 bases; nucleotides outside the gene matches: 0. Germline-derived CDR1 and CDR2 are GTSNPN and SVGIG (reference sequence). The CDR3 is 14 amino acids. The CDR3 sequence is CAWRGLAGGYEQYF. The CDR3, as DNA: TGTGCCTGGAGGGGACTAGCGGGAGGGTACGAGCAGTACTTC.

V is TRBV7-9 and J is TRBJ2-3; 10 nucleotides match TRBD2. The CDR3 is 19 amino acids. Per the germline V gene, CDR1 is SEHNR and CDR2 is FQNEAQ (reference sequence). V gave up 2 bases and J gave up 5 bases; unmatched junction bases: 16. The CDR3 nucleotides are TGTGCCAGCAGCTTACTAGCGGGAGACGGAATTTCGAGGAGAGATACGCAGTATTTT. The encoded protein is CASSLLAGDGISRRDTQYF.

The chain links TRBV6-5 to TRBJ2-7; D is possibly TRBD2 (6 bases). V was cut by 5 bases and J by 3 bases, with 14 bases left in between. This CDR3 has 14 residues. The V gene's germline CDR1 is MNHEY and CDR2 SVGAGI. The CDR3 sequence is CASSKVRGNYEQYF. For the CDR3, the DNA is TGTGCCAGCAGTAAGGTACGGGGGAACTACGAGCAGTACTTC.

This clone was picked up one time. V usage is TRBV15 and J usage is TRBJ1-5; D gene uncertain. V lost 1 base, J lost 0 bases, and 10 bases lay in between. There are 16 residues in the CDR3. The germline V gene encodes CDR1 LNHNV and CDR2 YYDKDF (reference sequence). The CDR3 DNA follows: TGTGCCACCAGCAGAGTTTCCGGATATAGCAATCAGCCCCAGCATTTT. This gives the protein CATSRVSGYSNQPQHF.

The chain links TRBV11-2 to TRBJ1-2; D may be TRBD1 (6 bases). V was pared by 5 bases and J by 1 base, with 17 bases between. This CDR3 region has 16 residues. Germline assignment: CDR1 SGHAT and CDR2 FQNNGV. The CDR3 nucleotides read TGTGCCAGCAGCCTCCTCCAGGGGACTCTTAACTATGGCTACACCTTC. It codes for CASSLLQGTLNYGYTF.

The chain has TRBV30 and TRBJ2-5, with D possibly TRBD2 on 5 matching bases. V was clipped by 0 bases and J by 3 bases, with 11 bases between them. Germline loops: CDR1 GTSNPN, CDR2 SVGIG (reference sequence). The CDR3 runs 14 residues. The CDR3 protein is CAWSVLPGKETQYF. In DNA form, the CDR3 reads TGTGCCTGGAGTGTATTGCCCGGGAAAGAGACCCAGTACTTC.

The chain recombines TRBV19 with TRBJ1-1; tentatively, D is TRBD1 (5 bases). V lost 2 bases and J 1 base, leaving 11 bases between the germline ends. The CDR3 totals 15 residues. CDR1 and CDR2 from the germline V gene are LNHDA and SQIVND (reference sequence). The CDR3, as DNA: TGTGCCAGTAGTATAATCGGGACTGCGAACACTGAAGCTTTCTTT. It specifies CASSIIGTANTEAFF.

In this sample, this clone turned up a few times. This chain connects TRBV5-6 to TRBJ2-5; 15 bases agree with TRBD2. CDR1 is SGHDT and CDR2 is YYEEEE in the germline V gene. This CDR3 comprises 16 residues. Germline trimming cut 5 bases from V and 2 bases from J; bases unmatched to any gene: 4. For the CDR3, the DNA is TGTGCCAGCAGTCCCGGACTAGCGGGGGGGCAAGAGACCCAGTACTTC. Translated, it gives CASSPGLAGGQETQYF. Drawing the rest from reference TRBV5-6 and TRBJ2-5, the complete variable domain is DAGVTQSPTHLIKTRGQQVTLRCSPKSGHDTVSWYQQALGQGPQFIFQYYEEEERQRGNFPDRFSGHQFPNYSSELNVNALLLGDSALYLCASSPGLAGGQETQYFGPGTRLLVL.

The CDR3 DNA is TGTGCCAGCAGCTTTTCCCCTGACTCCTATAATTCACCCCTCCACTTT. It codes for CASSFSPDSYNSPLHF. The J gene is TRBJ1-6, the V gene TRBV5-4; D remains unclear. V lost 2 bases and J 0 bases, leaving 9 bases between the germline ends. Germline V gene data show CDR1 as SGHNT and CDR2 as YYREEE (reference sequence). The CDR3 consists of 16 residues.

CDR3 region: CASSELGQAEAFF. As DNA, the CDR3 is TGTGCCAGCAGTGAATTAGGCCAGGCCGAAGCTTTCTTT. The V and J genes are TRBV25-1 and TRBJ1-1; D unresolved. The CDR3 is 13 residues long. Per the germline V gene, CDR1 is MGHDK and CDR2 is SYGVNS. Trimming removed 1 base at V and 8 bases at J, with 11 bases between.

The chain combines TRBV6-1 with TRBJ1-1; TRBD1 is a possible D gene (6 bases). CDR3 length: 14 amino acids. Germline lookup yields CDR1 MNHNS and CDR2 SASEGT. V lost 7 bases and J 0 bases, leaving 12 bases between the germline ends. CDR3 protein: CASTKQGMNTEAFF. The CDR3 DNA sequence: TGTGCCAGCACCAAACAGGGCATGAACACTGAAGCTTTCTTT.

This sequence joins TRBV7-2 and TRBJ2-5, with a possible D match to TRBD2 (5 bases). V was pared by 5 bases and J by 11 bases, with 18 bases between. From germline, CDR1 is SGHTA and CDR2 FQGNSA. The CDR3 length is 13 residues. The CDR3 bases are TGTGCCAGCAGCGGAGAAGGGTGGGGAGAGCAGTACTTC. Protein: CASSGEGWGEQYF.

This clone is a singleton in its sample. CDR3 bases: TGCGCCAGCAGCCAATCCCCGCGGGGGGGTGGGTCGGATACGCAGTATTTT. Its translation is CASSQSPRGGGSDTQYF. This chain connects TRBV4-1 to TRBJ2-3; 9 bases line up with TRBD2. The CDR3 spans 17 residues. Germline lookup yields CDR1 MGHRA and CDR2 YSYEKL. Trimming cost V 2 bases and J 6 bases; bases outside gene matches: 12.

J is TRBJ1-1 and V is TRBV29-1; the D gene is possibly TRBD1 (6 bases). Trimming pared 7 bases from V and 1 base from J, leaving 13 bases between. CDR1 is SQVTM and CDR2 is ANQGSEA in the germline V gene. This CDR3 spans 13 amino acids. The CDR3 DNA is TGCAGCGCTCCGGGACAACCGAACACTGAAGCTTTCTTT. As protein: CSAPGQPNTEAFF.

This rearrangement joins TRBV27 to TRBJ1-2; no clear D gene. From germline, CDR1 is MNHEY and CDR2 SMNVEV (reference sequence). V lost 4 bases and J 4 bases, leaving 16 bases between the germline ends. This CDR3 is 15 amino acids long. In DNA, the CDR3 is TGTGCCAGCAGTTCCCCCAGACTTCGGGGCTATGGCTACACCTTC. This sequence encodes CASSSPRLRGYGYTF.

The V call is TRBV11-2, the J call TRBJ1-2, with 9 bases lining up with TRBD1. This CDR3 has 13 residues. Per the germline V gene, CDR1 is SGHAT and CDR2 is FQNNGV. J lost 4 bases, V lost 3 bases, and 0 bases had no gene match. Here the CDR3 reads CASSLTGGYGYTF. CDR3 nucleotides: TGTGCCAGCAGCTTGACAGGGGGCTATGGCTACACCTTC.

The chain uses TRBV5-4 and TRBJ2-2; 7 bases line up with TRBD2. CDR1 is SGHNT, CDR2 YYREEE, per germline (reference sequence). This CDR3 comprises 15 residues. V lost 3 bases and J lost 4; bases outside the gene matches: 6. The CDR3 coding sequence is TGTGCCAGCAGCTCGGGACTACTTCTCACCGGGGAGCTGTTTTTT. Its translation is CASSSGLLLTGELFF.

The chain links TRBV19 to TRBJ1-2, with a weak D call TRBD1 (6 bases). CDR1 LNHDA and CDR2 SQIVND come from the germline V gene (reference sequence). V dropped 3 bases and J dropped 2 bases, with 7 bases sitting between them. This CDR3 region has 13 residues. The DNA of the CDR3 is TGTGCCAGTAGTATGGACAGAAACTATGGCTACACCTTC. Translated, it gives CASSMDRNYGYTF.

The rearrangement links TRBV5-4 to TRBJ1-1; 8 bases are a match to TRBD1. Germline CDR1 and CDR2: SGHNT and YYREEE (reference sequence). The CDR3 runs 16 residues. V lost 0 bases and J lost 4; bases outside the gene matches: 8. The chain's CDR3 is CASSLGTGLSPTEAFF. CDR3 DNA: TGTGCCAGCAGCTTGGGGACAGGGTTAAGCCCCACTGAAGCTTTCTTT.

The rearrangement links TRBV6-1 to TRBJ2-7, with D possibly being TRBD1 (6 bases). Germline V CDR1 and CDR2: MNHNS, SASEGT. CDR3 length: 13 residues. V lost 6 bases and J lost 2, with 11 bases in between. In DNA form, the CDR3 reads TGTGCCAGCAGCCGGGACATGGCCTACGAGCAGTACTTC. Protein product: CASSRDMAYEQYF.

This clone was detected only a few times. V gene TRBV5-1 combines with J gene TRBJ2-2; 8 bases align to TRBD2. Trimming took 3 bases from V and 9 from J; bases not matched to a gene: 10. Per germline, CDR1 SGHRS and CDR2 YFSETQ. The CDR3 has 15 amino acids. The DNA for the CDR3 is TGCGCCAGCAGCTCGGGGGGGCCAATCCCGAGGGAGCTGTTTTTT. It specifies CASSSGGPIPRELFF.

This chain joins TRBV18 and TRBJ1-5; D unresolved. V was trimmed by 2 bases and J by 0 bases, leaving 2 bases between them. Germline V CDR1 and CDR2: KGHSH, LQKENI. The CDR3 runs to 13 residues. CDR3 residues: CASSPASNQPQHF. The CDR3 nucleotides read TGTGCCAGCTCACCAGCTAGCAATCAGCCCCAGCATTTT. The full variable domain, in which reference TRBV18 and TRBJ1-5 provide the parts outside the CDR3, is NAGVMQNPRHLVRRRGQEARLRCSPMKGHSHVYWYRQLPEEGLKFMVYLQKENIIDESGMPKERFSAEFPKEGPSILRIQQVVRGDSAAYFCASSPASNQPQHFGDGTRLSIL.

This chain joins TRBV7-9 and TRBJ2-7; possible D gene TRBD1, 5 bases. Germline loops: CDR1 SEHNR, CDR2 FQNEAQ (reference sequence). V lost 11 bases and J lost 0, with 11 bases in between. The length of the CDR3 is 12 residues. CDR3 nucleotide sequence: TGTGCCGGACAAACAGGCTCCTACGAGCAGTACTTC. The encoded protein is CAGQTGSYEQYF.